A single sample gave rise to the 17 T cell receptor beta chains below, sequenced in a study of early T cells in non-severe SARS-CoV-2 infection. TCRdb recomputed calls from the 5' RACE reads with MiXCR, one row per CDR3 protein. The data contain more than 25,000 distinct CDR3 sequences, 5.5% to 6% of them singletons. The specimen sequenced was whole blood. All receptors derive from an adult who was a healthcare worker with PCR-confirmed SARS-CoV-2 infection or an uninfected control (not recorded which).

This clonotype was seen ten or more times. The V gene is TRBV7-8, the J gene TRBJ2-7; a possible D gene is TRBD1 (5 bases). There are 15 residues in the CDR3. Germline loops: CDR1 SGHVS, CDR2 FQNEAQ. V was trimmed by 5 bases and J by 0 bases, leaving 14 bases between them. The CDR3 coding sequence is TGTGCCAGCAGCGCCGGGCAGGGCCCCTCCTACGAGCAGTACTTC. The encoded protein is CASSAGQGPSYEQYF.

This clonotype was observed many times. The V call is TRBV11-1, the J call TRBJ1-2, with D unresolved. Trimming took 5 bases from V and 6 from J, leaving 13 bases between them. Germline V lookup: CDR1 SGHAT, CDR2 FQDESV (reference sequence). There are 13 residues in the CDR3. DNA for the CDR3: TGTGCCAGCAGCCATCGGAACTACGATGGCTACACCTTC. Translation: CASSHRNYDGYTF.

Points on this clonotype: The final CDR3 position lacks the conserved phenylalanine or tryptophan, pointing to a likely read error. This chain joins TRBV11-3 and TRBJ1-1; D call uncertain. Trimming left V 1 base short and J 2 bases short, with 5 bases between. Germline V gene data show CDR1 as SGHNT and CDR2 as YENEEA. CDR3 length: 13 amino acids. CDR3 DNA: TGTGCCAGCAGCTTAGTAAGAAACACTGAAGCTTTCTCT. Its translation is CASSLVRNTEAFS.

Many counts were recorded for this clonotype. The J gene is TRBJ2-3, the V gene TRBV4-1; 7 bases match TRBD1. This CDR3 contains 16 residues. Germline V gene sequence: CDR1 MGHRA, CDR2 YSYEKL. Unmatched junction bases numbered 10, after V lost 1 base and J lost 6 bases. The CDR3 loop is CASSQGETGTSDTQYF. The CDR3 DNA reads TGCGCCAGCAGCCAAGGGGAGACAGGGACCTCCGATACGCAGTATTTT.

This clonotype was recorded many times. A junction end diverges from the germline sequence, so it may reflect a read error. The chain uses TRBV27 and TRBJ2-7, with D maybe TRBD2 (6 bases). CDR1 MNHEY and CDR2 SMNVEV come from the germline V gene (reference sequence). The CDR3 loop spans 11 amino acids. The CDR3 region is CASSRAGTALF. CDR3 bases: TGTGCCAGCAGTCGGGCGGGGACTGCCCTTTTC.

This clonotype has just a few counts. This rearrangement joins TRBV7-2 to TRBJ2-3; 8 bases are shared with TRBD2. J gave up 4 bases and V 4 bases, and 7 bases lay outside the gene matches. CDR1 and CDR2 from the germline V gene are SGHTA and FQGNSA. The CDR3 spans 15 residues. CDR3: CASSSRSSGADTQYF. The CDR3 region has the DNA TGTGCCAGCAGCTCCCGGAGTAGCGGGGCAGATACGCAGTATTTT.

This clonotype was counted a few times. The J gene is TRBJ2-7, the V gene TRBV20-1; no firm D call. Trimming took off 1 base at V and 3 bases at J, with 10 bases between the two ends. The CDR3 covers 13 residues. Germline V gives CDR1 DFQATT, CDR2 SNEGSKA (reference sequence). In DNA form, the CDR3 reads TGCAGTGCTAGAGCGAACAATGACTACGAGCAGTACTTC. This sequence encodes CSARANNDYEQYF.

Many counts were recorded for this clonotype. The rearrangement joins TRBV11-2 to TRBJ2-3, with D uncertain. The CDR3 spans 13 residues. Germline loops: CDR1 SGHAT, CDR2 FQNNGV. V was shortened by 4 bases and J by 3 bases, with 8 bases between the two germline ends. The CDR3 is CASSSGSTDTQYF. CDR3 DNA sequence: TGTGCCAGCAGCTCCGGTTCAACAGATACGCAGTATTTT.

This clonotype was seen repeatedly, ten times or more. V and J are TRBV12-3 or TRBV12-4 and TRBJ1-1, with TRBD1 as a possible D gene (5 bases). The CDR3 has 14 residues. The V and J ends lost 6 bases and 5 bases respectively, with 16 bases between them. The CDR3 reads CASSQAGGETEAFF. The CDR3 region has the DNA TGTGCCAGCAGCCAAGCCGGGGGTGAGACTGAAGCTTTCTTT.

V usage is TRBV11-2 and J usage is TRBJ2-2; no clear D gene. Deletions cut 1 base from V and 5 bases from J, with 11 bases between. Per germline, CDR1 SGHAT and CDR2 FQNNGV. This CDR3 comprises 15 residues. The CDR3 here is CASSLGHLSTGELFF. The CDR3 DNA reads TGTGCCAGCAGCTTAGGACACCTTTCTACCGGGGAGCTGTTTTTT.

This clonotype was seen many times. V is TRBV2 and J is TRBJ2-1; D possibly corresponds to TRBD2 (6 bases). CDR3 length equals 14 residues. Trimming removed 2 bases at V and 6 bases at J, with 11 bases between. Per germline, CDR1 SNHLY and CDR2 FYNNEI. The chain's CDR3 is CASSETRGFNEQFF. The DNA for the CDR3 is TGTGCCAGCAGTGAAACCCGGGGGTTCAATGAGCAGTTCTTC.

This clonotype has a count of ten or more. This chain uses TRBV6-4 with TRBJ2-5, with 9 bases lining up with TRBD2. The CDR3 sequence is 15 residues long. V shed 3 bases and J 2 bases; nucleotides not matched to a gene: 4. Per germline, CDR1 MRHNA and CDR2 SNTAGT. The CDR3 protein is CASSESSGDQETQYF. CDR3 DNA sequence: TGTGCCAGCAGTGAGTCTAGCGGGGATCAAGAGACCCAGTACTTC.

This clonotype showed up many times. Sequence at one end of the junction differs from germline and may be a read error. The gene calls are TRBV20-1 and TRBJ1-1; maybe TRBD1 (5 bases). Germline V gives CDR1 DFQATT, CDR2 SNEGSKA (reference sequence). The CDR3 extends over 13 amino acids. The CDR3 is CSARDSNLAGIIF. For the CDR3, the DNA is TGCAGTGCTAGAGATAGTAATTTGGCAGGGATTATCTTT.

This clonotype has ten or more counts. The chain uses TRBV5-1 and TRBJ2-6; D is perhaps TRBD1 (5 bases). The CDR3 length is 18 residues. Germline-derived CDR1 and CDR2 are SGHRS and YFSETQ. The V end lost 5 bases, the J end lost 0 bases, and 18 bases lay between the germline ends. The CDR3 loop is CASSSGLGQDSGANVLTF. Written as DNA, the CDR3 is TGCGCCAGCAGTTCTGGCCTCGGACAAGACTCTGGGGCCAACGTCCTGACTTTC. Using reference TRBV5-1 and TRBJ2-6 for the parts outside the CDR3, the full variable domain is KAGVTQTPRYLIKTRGQQVTLSCSPISGHRSVSWYQQTPGQGLQFLFEYFSETQRNKGNFPGRFSGRQFSNSRSEMNVSTLELGDSALYLCASSSGLGQDSGANVLTFGAGSRLTVL.

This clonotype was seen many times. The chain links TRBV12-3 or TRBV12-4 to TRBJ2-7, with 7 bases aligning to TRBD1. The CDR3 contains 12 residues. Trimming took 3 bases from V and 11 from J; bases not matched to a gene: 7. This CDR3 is CASSFHRGREYF. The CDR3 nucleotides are TGTGCCAGCAGTTTCCACAGGGGAAGAGAGTACTTC.

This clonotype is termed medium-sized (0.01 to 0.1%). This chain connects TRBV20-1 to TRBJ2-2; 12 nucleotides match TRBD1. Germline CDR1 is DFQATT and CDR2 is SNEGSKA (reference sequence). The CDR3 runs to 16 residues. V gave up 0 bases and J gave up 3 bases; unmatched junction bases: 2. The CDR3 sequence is CSARDGTGGDTGELFF. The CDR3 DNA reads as TGCAGTGCTAGAGATGGGACAGGGGGCGACACCGGGGAGCTGTTTTTT.

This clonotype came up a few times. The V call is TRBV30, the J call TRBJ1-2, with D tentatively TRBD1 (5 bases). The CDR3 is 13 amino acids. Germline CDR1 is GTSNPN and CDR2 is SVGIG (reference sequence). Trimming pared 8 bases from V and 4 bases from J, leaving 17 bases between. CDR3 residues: CAGMPQGPYGYTF. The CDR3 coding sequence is TGTGCCGGGATGCCCCAGGGCCCCTATGGCTACACCTTC.